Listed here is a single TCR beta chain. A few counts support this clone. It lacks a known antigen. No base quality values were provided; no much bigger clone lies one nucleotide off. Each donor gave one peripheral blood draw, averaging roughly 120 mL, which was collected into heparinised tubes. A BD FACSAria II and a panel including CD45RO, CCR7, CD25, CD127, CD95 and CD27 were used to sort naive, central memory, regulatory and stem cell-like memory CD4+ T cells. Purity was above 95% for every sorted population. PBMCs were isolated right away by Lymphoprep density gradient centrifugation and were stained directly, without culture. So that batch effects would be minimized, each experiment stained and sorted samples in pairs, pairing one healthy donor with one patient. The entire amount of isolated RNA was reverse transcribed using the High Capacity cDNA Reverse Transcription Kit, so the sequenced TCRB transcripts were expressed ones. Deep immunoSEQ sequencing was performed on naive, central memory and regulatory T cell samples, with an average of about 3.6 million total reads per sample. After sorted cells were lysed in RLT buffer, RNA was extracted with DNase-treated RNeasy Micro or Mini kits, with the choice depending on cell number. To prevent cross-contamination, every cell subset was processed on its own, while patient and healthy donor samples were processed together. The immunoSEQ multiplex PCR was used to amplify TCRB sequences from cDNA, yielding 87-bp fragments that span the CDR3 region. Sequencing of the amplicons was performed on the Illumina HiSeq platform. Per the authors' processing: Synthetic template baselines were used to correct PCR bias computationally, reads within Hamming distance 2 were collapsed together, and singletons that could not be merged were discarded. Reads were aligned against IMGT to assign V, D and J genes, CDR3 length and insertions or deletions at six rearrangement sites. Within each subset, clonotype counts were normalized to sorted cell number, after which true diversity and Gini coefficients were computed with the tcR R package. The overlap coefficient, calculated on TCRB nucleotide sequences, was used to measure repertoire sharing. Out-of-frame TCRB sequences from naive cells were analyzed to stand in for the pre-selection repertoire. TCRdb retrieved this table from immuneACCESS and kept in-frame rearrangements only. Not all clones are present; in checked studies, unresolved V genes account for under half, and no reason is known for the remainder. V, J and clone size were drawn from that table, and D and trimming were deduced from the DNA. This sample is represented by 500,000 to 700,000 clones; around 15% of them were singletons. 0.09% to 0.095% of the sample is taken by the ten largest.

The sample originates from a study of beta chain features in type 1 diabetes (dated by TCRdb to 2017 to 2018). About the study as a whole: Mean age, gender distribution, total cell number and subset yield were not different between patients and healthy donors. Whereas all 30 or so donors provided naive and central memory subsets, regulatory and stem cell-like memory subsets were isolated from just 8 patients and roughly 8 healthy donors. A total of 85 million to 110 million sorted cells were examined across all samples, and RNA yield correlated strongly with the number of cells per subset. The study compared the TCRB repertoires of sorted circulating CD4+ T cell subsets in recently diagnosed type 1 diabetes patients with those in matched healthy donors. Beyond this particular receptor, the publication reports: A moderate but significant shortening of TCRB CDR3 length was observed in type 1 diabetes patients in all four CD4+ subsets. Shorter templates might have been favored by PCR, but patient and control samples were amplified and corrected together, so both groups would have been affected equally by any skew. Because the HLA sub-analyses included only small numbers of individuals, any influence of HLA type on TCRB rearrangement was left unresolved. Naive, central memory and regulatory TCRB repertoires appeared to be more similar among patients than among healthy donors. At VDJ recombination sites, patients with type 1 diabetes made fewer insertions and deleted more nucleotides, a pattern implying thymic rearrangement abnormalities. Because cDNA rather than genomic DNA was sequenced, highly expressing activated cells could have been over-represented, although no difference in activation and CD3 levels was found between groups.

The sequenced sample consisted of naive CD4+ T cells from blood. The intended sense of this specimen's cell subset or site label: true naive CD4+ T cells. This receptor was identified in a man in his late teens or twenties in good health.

Read as DNA, the sequence is TGTGCCAGCAGTTTAACCCTGGACAGAACAACCTACGAGCAGTACTTC. It is translated as CASSLTLDRTTYEQYF. The sequence is built from TRBV28 and TRBJ2-7; the D gene is perhaps TRBD1, on 6 matching bases. Measured from the cysteine to the phenylalanine, the CDR3 is 16 residues long. Only CDR3 DNA is held: 48 bases, read in frame from base 1. V drops 2 bases and J drops 2 bases, leaving 16 bases in between. CDR1 and CDR2, per the germline V gene, are MDHEN and SYDVKM. Full variable domain (CDR3 extended with the reference TRBV28 and TRBJ2-7 proteins): DVKVTQSSRYLVKRTGEKVFLECVQDMDHENMFWYRQDPGLGLRLIYFSYDVKMKEKGDIPEGYSVSREKKERFSLILESASTNQTSMYLCASSLTLDRTTYEQYFGPGTRLTVT.